This TCR beta chain was recorded in a study of blood T cell repertoires in COVID-19. Study-level background: Sites across the United States, Italy and Spain contributed samples from acute and convalescent COVID-19.

Seattle participants joined during active infection and were tracked over time. Germline assignment: CDR1 SGHTA and CDR2 FQGNSA. There are 15 residues in the CDR3. The V and J ends lost 3 bases and 2 bases respectively, with 13 bases between them. The table came from immunoSEQ multiplex PCR; TCRdb's copy has only in-frame clones and leaves some out. This sample carries some 250,000 clones, roughly four fifths of them seen once, and the ten largest clones take around 7.2%. The clonotype was recovered from a woman of 80 years or more with COVID-19, enrolled during active disease. Sequenced: peripheral blood. This sequence joins TRBV7-2 and TRBJ1-1; TRBD1 is a possible D gene (5 bases). CDR3 nucleotide sequence: TGTGCCAGCAGCTTTTCCCCAGGGATCAACACTGAAGCTTTCTTT. This encodes CASSFSPGINTEAFF.